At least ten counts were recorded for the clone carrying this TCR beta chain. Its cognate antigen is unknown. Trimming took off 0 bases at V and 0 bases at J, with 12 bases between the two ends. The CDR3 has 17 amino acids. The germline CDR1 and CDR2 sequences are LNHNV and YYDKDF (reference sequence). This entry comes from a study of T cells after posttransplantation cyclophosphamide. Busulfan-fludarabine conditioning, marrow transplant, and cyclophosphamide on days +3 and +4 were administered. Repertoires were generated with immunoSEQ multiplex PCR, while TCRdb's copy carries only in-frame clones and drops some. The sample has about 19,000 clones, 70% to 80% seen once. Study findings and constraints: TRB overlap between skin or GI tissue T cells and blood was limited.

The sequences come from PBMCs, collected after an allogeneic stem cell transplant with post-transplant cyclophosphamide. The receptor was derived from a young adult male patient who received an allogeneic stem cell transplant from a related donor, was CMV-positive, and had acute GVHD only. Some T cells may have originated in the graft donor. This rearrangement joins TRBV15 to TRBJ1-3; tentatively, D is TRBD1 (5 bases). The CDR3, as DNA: TGTGCCACCAGCAGAGATATCAGGGCAATCTCTGGAAACACCATATATTTT. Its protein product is CATSRDIRAISGNTIYF.